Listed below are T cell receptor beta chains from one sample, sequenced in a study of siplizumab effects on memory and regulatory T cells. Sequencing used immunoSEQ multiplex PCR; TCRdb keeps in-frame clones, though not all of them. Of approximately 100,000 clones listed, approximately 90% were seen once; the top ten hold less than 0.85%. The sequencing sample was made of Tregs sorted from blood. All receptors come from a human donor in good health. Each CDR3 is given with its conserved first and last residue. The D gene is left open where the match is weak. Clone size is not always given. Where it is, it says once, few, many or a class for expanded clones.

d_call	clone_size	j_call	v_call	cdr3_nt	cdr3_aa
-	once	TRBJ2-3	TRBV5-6	TGTGCCAGCAGCTCAAAACCGGGACAAACCACAGATACGCAGTATTTT	CASSSKPGQTTDTQYF
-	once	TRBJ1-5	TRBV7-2	TGTGCCAGCAGCTTAGTCTCCGGTCAGCCCCAGCATTTT	CASSLVSGQPQHF
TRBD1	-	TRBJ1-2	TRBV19	TGTGCCAGTGCTAAGACAGGGTCAAGATATGGCTACACCTTC	CASAKTGSRYGYTF
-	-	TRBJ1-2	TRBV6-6	TGTGCCAGCAGTGGACGGGGGGCTGAGAAACATGGCTACACCTTC	CASSGRGAEKHGYTF
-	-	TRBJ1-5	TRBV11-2	TGTGCCAGCAGCTTAGATAGGCTCGGCGGTCTCCTGCATTTT	CASSLDRLGGLLHF
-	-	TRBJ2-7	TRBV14	TGTGCCAGCAGCCAATCGGCTGGCCCGTACTCCTACGAGCAGTACTTC	CASSQSAGPYSYEQYF
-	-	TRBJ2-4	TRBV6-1	TGTGCTTGCATGTTCGGGCTAGCCAAAAACATTCAGTACTTC	CACMFGLAKNIQYF
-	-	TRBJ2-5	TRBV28	TGTGCCACCGAGGAGACTGCGGAGTACCAAGAGACCCAGTACTTC	CATEETAEYQETQYF
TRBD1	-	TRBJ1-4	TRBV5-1	TGCGCCAGCAGCCGAGGACAGGGCAGTGAAAAACTGTTTTTT	CASSRGQGSEKLFF
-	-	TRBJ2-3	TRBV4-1	TGCGCCAGCAGCCAAGTTCCGGGGTCCAGCACAGATACGCAGTATTTT	CASSQVPGSSTDTQYF
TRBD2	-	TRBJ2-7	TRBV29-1	TGCAGCGTCCTAGCGGGACGCGAGCAGTACTTC	CSVLAGREQYF
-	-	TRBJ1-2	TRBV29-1	TGCAGCGTTGGGACAGAAAACTATGGCTACACCTTC	CSVGTENYGYTF
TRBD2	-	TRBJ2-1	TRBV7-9	TGTGCCAGCAGCTTAAGCGGGAGCTCCTACAATGAGCAGTTCTTC	CASSLSGSSYNEQFF